The 17 T cell receptor beta chains below all came from one sample that was sequenced in a study of blood T cell repertoires in COVID-19. Profiled with immunoSEQ multiplex PCR; TCRdb holds only in-frame clones, not every one. The table lists tens of thousands of clones, about four fifths of them singletons, with approximately 3.8% in the top ten. Sequenced input: PBMCs or T cells enriched from blood (not recorded which). These receptors all come from a woman between 35 and 50 years old with acute COVID-19.

The rearrangement joins TRBV6-6 to TRBJ1-1; perhaps TRBD1 as D (5 bases). The V end lost 0 bases, the J end lost 7 bases, and 9 bases lay between the germline ends. Germline CDR1 MNHNY, CDR2 SVGAGI (reference sequence). This CDR3 comprises 13 residues. CDR3 loop: CASSYSDGGEAFF. CDR3 DNA sequence: TGTGCCAGCAGTTACTCCGACGGGGGTGAAGCTTTCTTT.

The genes are TRBV4-2 and TRBJ1-2, with 9 bases fitting TRBD1. The CDR3 consists of 16 residues. Germline V gene sequence: CDR1 LGHNA, CDR2 YNFKEQ. V lost 1 base and J lost 4; bases outside the gene matches: 7. This CDR3 is CASSQATGTGSYGYTF. In nucleotides, the CDR3 is TGTGCCAGCAGCCAAGCCACCGGGACAGGGTCCTATGGCTACACCTTC.

The genes are TRBV11-2 and TRBJ1-1; TRBD1 is a possible D gene (5 bases). Looked up from germline, CDR1 is SGHAT and CDR2 is FQNNGV. This CDR3 comprises 17 residues. With 2 bases removed from V and 5 bases from J, the gap between germline ends came to 21 bases. The CDR3 sequence: CASSLIGMGQGRTEAFF. CDR3 nucleotides: TGTGCCAGCAGCTTAATAGGGATGGGGCAGGGTCGTACTGAAGCTTTCTTT.

This clone was observed a single time. The rearrangement uses TRBV5-5 and TRBJ2-7; 9 nucleotides agree with TRBD1. The V gene end was trimmed by 3 bases and the J gene end by 6 bases; junction bases not matched to a gene: 4. CDR1 SGHKS and CDR2 YYEKEE come from the germline V gene (reference sequence). This CDR3 has 13 residues. CDR3 loop: CASSWDRAGEQYV. In DNA, the CDR3 is TGTGCCAGCAGCTGGGACAGGGCTGGCGAGCAGTACGTC.

This rearrangement joins TRBV18 to TRBJ1-6, with 7 bases lining up with TRBD1. V gave up 3 bases and J gave up 7 bases; unmatched junction bases: 6. From germline, CDR1 is KGHSH and CDR2 LQKENI. The CDR3 consists of 15 residues. In DNA, the CDR3 is TGTGCCAGCTCACCGAACACAGGGGAAAATTCACCCCTCCACTTT. Translating it yields CASSPNTGENSPLHF.

This clone is a singleton in its sample. The genes are TRBV10-3 and TRBJ1-1, with 8 positions matching TRBD1. The CDR3 runs 14 residues. Germline-derived CDR1 and CDR2 are ENHRY and SYGVKD. V lost 6 bases and J lost 6; bases outside the gene matches: 9. CDR3: CAIRFTGGVSEAFF. CDR3 in DNA: TGTGCCATCAGATTTACAGGGGGTGTCTCTGAAGCTTTCTTT.

J is TRBJ2-1 and V is TRBV24-1; possible D gene TRBD2, 7 bases. The CDR3 runs 15 residues. Per the germline V gene, CDR1 is KGHDR and CDR2 is SFDVKD. The V and J ends lost 9 bases and 4 bases respectively, with 18 bases between them. CDR3 sequence: CATAGRGAQYNEQFF. CDR3 nucleotides: TGTGCCACCGCTGGTCGGGGGGCTCAATACAATGAGCAGTTCTTC.

This clone turned up a few times. The gene calls are TRBV11-2 and TRBJ2-1; 7 bases fit TRBD2. The CDR3 extends over 16 amino acids. Germline values: CDR1 SGHAT, CDR2 FQNNGV. J gave up 2 bases and V 5 bases, and 9 bases lay outside the gene matches. CDR3 residues: CASSLQPGGTYNEQFF. CDR3 DNA sequence: TGTGCCAGCAGCCTTCAGCCGGGAGGAACCTACAATGAGCAGTTCTTC.

The chain couples TRBV5-1 to TRBJ2-1, with a tentative D call TRBD2 (5 bases). CDR3 length equals 12 residues. The germline CDR1 and CDR2 sequences are SGHRS and YFSETQ. The V gene lost 5 bases and the J gene lost 4 bases, with 7 bases spanning the gap. CDR3 region: CASRGSYNEQFF. The CDR3, as DNA: TGCGCCAGCAGGGGGAGTTACAATGAGCAGTTCTTC.

The chain has TRBV18 and TRBJ2-5; perhaps TRBD2 as D (5 bases). This CDR3 is 14 amino acids long. In germline, CDR1 is KGHSH, CDR2 LQKENI. Trimming pared 0 bases from V and 4 bases from J, leaving 9 bases between. CDR3 DNA sequence: TGTGCCAGCTCACCACCGCCCGGGATAGAGACCCAGTACTTC. This translates into CASSPPPGIETQYF.

This clone has a single count. The V gene is TRBV15, the J gene TRBJ1-4; maybe TRBD1 (5 bases). The V gene lost 2 bases and the J gene lost 6 bases, with 7 bases spanning the gap. The CDR3 totals 13 residues. CDR1 and CDR2 (germline): LNHNV, YYDKDF (reference sequence). The CDR3 nucleotides read TGTGCCACCAGCAGATGGGGGGATGAAAAACTGTTTTTT. Its protein is CATSRWGDEKLFF.

The J gene is TRBJ1-3, the V gene TRBV2; 7 bases are a match to TRBD1. The CDR3 spans 16 residues. V gave up 4 bases and J gave up 0 bases; unmatched junction bases: 6. Germline V gene data show CDR1 as SNHLY and CDR2 as FYNNEI. The CDR3 here is CASSGTGLSSGNTIYF. CDR3 DNA: TGTGCCAGCAGTGGGACAGGCCTCAGCTCTGGAAACACCATATATTTT.

The genes are TRBV20-1 and TRBJ1-1; no firm D call. The CDR3 sequence is 11 residues long. Per germline, CDR1 DFQATT and CDR2 SNEGSKA (reference sequence). V was pared by 3 bases and J by 6 bases, with 8 bases between. The CDR3 is CSARVAAEAFF. CDR3 sequence (DNA): TGCAGTGCTAGGGTGGCAGCTGAAGCTTTCTTT.

In this sample, this clone turned up a few times. The chain is built from TRBV28 and TRBJ1-2; a possible D gene is TRBD1 (5 bases). Germline lookup yields CDR1 MDHEN and CDR2 SYDVKM. V lost 7 bases, J lost 3 bases, and 12 bases lay in between. The CDR3 runs to 13 residues. For the CDR3, the DNA is TGTGCCAGCACCTTCAGGGTAGACTATGGCTACACCTTC. Translated, it gives CASTFRVDYGYTF.

The rearrangement links TRBV14 to TRBJ2-4; 7 bases map to TRBD1. With V trimmed by 1 base and J by 9 bases, 6 bases remained unmatched. The CDR3 totals 14 residues. Germline loops: CDR1 SGHDN, CDR2 FVKESK. The CDR3 protein is CASSQAEGGIIQYF. In DNA form, the CDR3 reads TGTGCCAGCAGCCAAGCAGAAGGGGGCATCATTCAGTACTTC.

The V and J genes are TRBV5-1 and TRBJ2-1; D remains unclear. CDR3 length: 16 residues. Germline V gene sequence: CDR1 SGHRS, CDR2 YFSETQ. The germline V and J ends were trimmed by 4 bases and 2 bases, with 16 bases remaining between them. The DNA for the CDR3 is TGCGCCAGCAGCCTTTCCAGCGAAAGCACCTACAATGAGCAGTTCTTC. Protein: CASSLSSESTYNEQFF. Together with reference TRBV5-1 and TRBJ2-1, the CDR3 gives the full variable domain: KAGVTQTPRYLIKTRGQQVTLSCSPISGHRSVSWYQQTPGQGLQFLFEYFSETQRNKGNFPGRFSGRQFSNSRSEMNVSTLELGDSALYLCASSLSSESTYNEQFFGPGTRLTVL.

Concerning this clone itself: At one of its ends the junction is not consistent with the germline gene, which may arise from a read error. The same CDR3 is also encoded by other DNA sequences in this sample. V and J are TRBV5-1 and TRBJ2-4; a weak D match, TRBD2 (5 bases). Per germline, CDR1 SGHRS and CDR2 YFSETQ. This CDR3 is 16 amino acids long. CDR3 residues: CASSLGGRGSGNIQYF. In DNA, the CDR3 is TGCGCCAGTAGCTTAGGAGGCCGGGGATCGGGAAACATTCAGTACTTC.